The 32 T cell receptor beta chains below all came from one sample that was sequenced in a study of control samples from healthy donors and cancer patients. Profiling relied on immunoSEQ multiplex PCR, and the TCRdb table lists in-frame clones only, not all of them. This table has 120,000 to 150,000 clones, more than 80% appearing once. The sample was blood. Source of these receptors: a man between 18 and 35 years old in good health.

This chain joins TRBV4-1 and TRBJ1-4; D might be TRBD1 (6 bases). The CDR3 runs to 15 residues. Germline V lookup: CDR1 MGHRA, CDR2 YSYEKL. Trimming cost V 1 base and J 0 bases, with 6 bases left between them. This CDR3 reads CASSQGQATNEKLFF. DNA for the CDR3: TGCGCCAGCAGCCAAGGACAGGCAACTAATGAAAAACTGTTTTTT.

The gene calls are TRBV6-1 and TRBJ2-6; no definite D call. Germline CDR1 reads MNHNS; CDR2 reads SASEGT. This CDR3 contains 18 residues. V was clipped by 2 bases and J by 0 bases, with 14 bases between them. CDR3 loop: CASSETPIPSSGANVLTF. CDR3 nucleotide sequence: TGTGCCAGCAGTGAAACACCGATCCCAAGCTCTGGGGCCAACGTCCTGACTTTC.

This clone was detected only once. This rearrangement joins TRBV7-9 to TRBJ1-6; D gene unclear. Trimming removed 5 bases at V and 6 bases at J, with 17 bases between. Germline CDR1 is SEHNR and CDR2 is FQNEAQ (reference sequence). The CDR3 covers 16 residues. The CDR3 loop is CASSPAYSGVNSPLHF. The CDR3 DNA is TGTGCCAGCAGCCCGGCGTATTCGGGTGTTAATTCACCCCTCCACTTT.

The chain couples TRBV6-2 or TRBV6-3 to TRBJ1-5; a possible D gene is TRBD1 (5 bases). The CDR3 runs 15 residues. In germline, CDR1 is MNHEY, CDR2 SVGEGT. Deletions cut 0 bases from V and 9 bases from J, with 15 bases between. The CDR3 DNA reads as TGTGCCAGCAGTTACTCGGGACCCCGAGGACCGCCCCAGCATTTT. This sequence encodes CASSYSGPRGPPQHF.

CDR3 DNA sequence: TGCGCCAGCAGCTTGGTCCCCCAGGGGGACTCCAAAAACATTCAGTACTTC. It yields the protein CASSLVPQGDSKNIQYF. The rearrangement links TRBV5-1 to TRBJ2-4, with a weak D call TRBD1 (7 bases). Trimming removed 0 bases at V and 2 bases at J, with 15 bases between. This CDR3 has 17 amino acids. Germline CDR1 is SGHRS and CDR2 is YFSETQ.

The CDR3 loop reads CASSFPAGELFF. Written as DNA, the CDR3 is TGTGCCAGCAGTTTTCCGGCCGGGGAGCTGTTTTTT. The chain combines TRBV27 with TRBJ2-2; no firm D call. The CDR3 is made up of 12 amino acids. Trimming cost V 3 bases and J 6 bases, with 5 bases left between them. Germline V gene sequence: CDR1 MNHEY, CDR2 SMNVEV (reference sequence).

The rearrangement links TRBV7-9 to TRBJ2-4; 7 nucleotides align to TRBD1. This CDR3 contains 14 residues. Germline values: CDR1 SEHNR, CDR2 FQNEAQ (reference sequence). V dropped 3 bases and J dropped 7; count of bases not matched to a gene: 6. The CDR3 DNA is TGTGCCAGCAGCTTTGCCGACAGGGTGAACATTCAGTACTTC. Translation gives CASSFADRVNIQYF.

The chain couples TRBV20-1 to TRBJ1-2; D remains ambiguous. The CDR3 covers 10 residues. V lost 6 bases and J 8 bases, leaving 10 bases between the germline ends. Germline V gene sequence: CDR1 DFQATT, CDR2 SNEGSKA (reference sequence). The DNA of the CDR3 is TGCAGTGCCTCTGCTAAGGGCTACACCTTC. Protein product: CSASAKGYTF.

The chain employs TRBV9 and TRBJ1-6; D possibly corresponds to TRBD1 (6 bases). V shed 1 base and J shed 7 bases, with 18 bases lying between them. The germline V gene encodes CDR1 SGDLS and CDR2 YYNGEE. This CDR3 contains 17 residues. CDR3 amino acids: CASSVTHTGIRNSPLHF. The CDR3 region has the DNA TGTGCCAGCAGCGTAACTCATACAGGGATTAGGAATTCACCCCTCCACTTT.

The CDR3 DNA sequence: TGTGCCAGCAGTTACCTCGGGTCGCAGTATTTT. It codes for CASSYLGSQYF. This sequence joins TRBV6-5 and TRBJ2-3; D not resolved. With 2 bases removed from V and 10 bases from J, the gap between germline ends came to 7 bases. Germline CDR1 reads MNHEY; CDR2 reads SVGAGI. The CDR3 is made up of 11 amino acids.

This chain uses TRBV19 with TRBJ1-5, with D perhaps matching TRBD1 (6 bases). Germline V gene data show CDR1 as LNHDA and CDR2 as SQIVND (reference sequence). There are 16 residues in the CDR3. Trimming took off 6 bases at V and 2 bases at J, with 17 bases between the two ends. The CDR3 DNA follows: TGTGCCAGTAGCCTATTGATGACAGGAGGCAATCAGCCCCAGCATTTT. Its translation is CASSLLMTGGNQPQHF.

The genes are TRBV5-4 and TRBJ1-2; tentatively, D is TRBD1 (5 bases). V shed 3 bases and J shed 0 bases, with 18 bases lying between them. This CDR3 is built from 17 residues. Germline V gene sequence: CDR1 SGHNT, CDR2 YYREEE (reference sequence). The chain's CDR3 is CASSSILSWGANYGYTF. As DNA, the CDR3 is TGTGCCAGCAGCTCTATTTTAAGTTGGGGGGCTAACTATGGCTACACCTTC.

Written as DNA, the CDR3 is TGTGCCAGCAGTCGACAGGGGGTTATTGAAAAACTGTTTTTT. It codes for CASSRQGVIEKLFF. V usage is TRBV14 and J usage is TRBJ1-4; 9 nucleotides line up with TRBD1. This CDR3 is built from 14 residues. Germline loops: CDR1 SGHDN, CDR2 FVKESK. V dropped 6 bases and J dropped 7; count of bases not matched to a gene: 6.

The chain is built from TRBV14 and TRBJ1-2; the match to TRBD1 covers 7 bases. There are 17 residues in the CDR3. Trimming removed 0 bases from V and 6 bases from J; junction bases left unmatched: 13. Germline values: CDR1 SGHDN, CDR2 FVKESK. This CDR3 reads CASSQDLGQSWSDGYTF. Here the CDR3 DNA reads TGTGCCAGCAGCCAAGATTTGGGACAGAGTTGGAGTGATGGCTACACCTTC.

V and J are TRBV19 and TRBJ2-1, with 8 bases identical to TRBD1. Germline values: CDR1 LNHDA, CDR2 SQIVND (reference sequence). Trimming took 10 bases from V and 8 from J; bases not matched to a gene: 16. This CDR3 has 15 amino acids. The CDR3 reads CATRGLAPIPYEQFF. CDR3 sequence (DNA): TGTGCCACCAGGGGGCTAGCCCCCATCCCCTATGAGCAGTTCTTC.

V and J are TRBV11-3 and TRBJ2-2; no reliable D call. This CDR3 comprises 14 residues. V was cut by 0 bases and J by 2 bases, with 4 bases left in between. The V gene's germline CDR1 is SGHNT and CDR2 YENEEA. The CDR3 here is CASSLDLNTGELFF. For the CDR3, the DNA is TGTGCCAGCAGCTTAGATCTTAACACCGGGGAGCTGTTTTTT.

The chain couples TRBV4-1 to TRBJ2-3; a weak D match, TRBD2 (6 bases). CDR3 size: 15 residues. The V and J ends lost 6 bases and 2 bases respectively, with 15 bases between them. The germline CDR1 and CDR2 sequences are MGHRA and YSYEKL. The CDR3 sequence is CASRDTGGLTDTQYF. The DNA for the CDR3 is TGCGCCAGCAGGGACACAGGAGGGCTCACAGATACGCAGTATTTT.

The V call is TRBV18, the J call TRBJ1-2, with 10 bases fitting TRBD1. Germline CDR1 and CDR2: KGHSH and LQKENI. The V gene end was trimmed by 1 base and the J gene end by 4 bases; junction bases not matched to a gene: 12. The CDR3 sequence is 18 residues long. CDR3 protein: CASSPRGDRGGNSYGYTF. CDR3 nucleotide sequence: TGTGCCAGCTCACCACGGGGGGACAGGGGAGGGAACAGCTATGGCTACACCTTC.

The rearrangement joins TRBV2 to TRBJ1-4, with 7 nucleotides matching TRBD1. V lost 7 bases to trimming and J lost 0 bases; unmatched junction nucleotides: 5. CDR1 is SNHLY and CDR2 is FYNNEI in the germline V gene. This CDR3 comprises 15 residues. CDR3 sequence reads: CASNDRVSTNEKLFF. The CDR3 nucleotides read TGTGCCAGCAACGACAGGGTTTCAACTAATGAAAAACTGTTTTTT. The full variable domain, its missing parts supplied by reference TRBV2 and TRBJ1-4, is EPEVTQTPSHQVTQMGQEVILRCVPISNHLYFYWYRQILGQKVEFLVSFYNNEISEKSEIFDDQFSVERPDGSNFTLKIRSTKLEDSAMYFCASNDRVSTNEKLFFGSGTQLSVL.

V and J are TRBV5-1 and TRBJ2-3, with TRBD2 matching over 13 bases. The V segment lost 3 bases and the J segment 0 bases; nucleotides outside the gene matches: 4. Germline CDR1 is SGHRS and CDR2 is YFSETQ. The CDR3 spans 17 residues. The CDR3 nucleotides read TGCGCCAGCAGCTCAGGACTAGCGGGGGTTAGCACAGATACGCAGTATTTT. It specifies CASSSGLAGVSTDTQYF.

The chain employs TRBV2 and TRBJ1-2; TRBD1 agrees at 7 bases. Germline V lookup: CDR1 SNHLY, CDR2 FYNNEI. Trimming cost V 10 bases and J 4 bases; bases outside gene matches: 3. The length of the CDR3 is 11 residues. The CDR3 coding sequence is TGTGCCACCGGGACAGTCTATGGCTACACCTTC. This codes for CATGTVYGYTF.

The V gene is TRBV4-1, the J gene TRBJ2-2; D possibly matches TRBD1 or TRBD2 (6 bases each). Trimming removed 1 base at V and 5 bases at J, with 17 bases between. The length of the CDR3 is 17 residues. In germline, CDR1 is MGHRA, CDR2 YSYEKL. The CDR3 nucleotides read TGCGCCAGCAGCCAAGGGGGGCAGGGGAGGAGGACCGGGGAGCTGTTTTTT. Protein sequence: CASSQGGQGRRTGELFF.

The chain is built from TRBV10-2 and TRBJ1-6; D is undetermined. Trimming shortened V by 3 bases and J by 6 bases, and 9 bases separated the two germline ends. The CDR3 consists of 14 residues. Germline-derived CDR1 and CDR2 are WSHSY and SAAADI. Here the CDR3 DNA reads TGCGCCAGCAGTGACCCGGGATCTAATTCACCCCTCCACTTT. Its translation is CASSDPGSNSPLHF.

The chain is built from TRBV6-1 and TRBJ2-4; D is undetermined. Between the trimmed V and J ends, which lost 0 bases and 1 base, there was a span of 10 bases. The CDR3 is 16 residues long. CDR1 is MNHNS, CDR2 SASEGT, per germline. The CDR3: CASSEAVSEAKNIQYF. The CDR3 DNA is TGTGCCAGCAGTGAAGCGGTATCGGAGGCCAAAAACATTCAGTACTTC.

The V and J genes are TRBV6-5 and TRBJ1-1; the D gene is possibly TRBD1 (6 bases). Trimming took off 5 bases at V and 4 bases at J, with 17 bases between the two ends. The CDR3 has 15 residues. The V gene's germline CDR1 is MNHEY and CDR2 SVGAGI. DNA for the CDR3: TGTGCCAGCAGTCTAAGGGACAAGGGGGGCACTGAAGCTTTCTTT. It yields the protein CASSLRDKGGTEAFF.

The J gene is TRBJ1-4, the V gene TRBV15, with 7 bases identical to TRBD1. The J segment lost 1 base and the V segment lost 0 bases, leaving 8 bases of the junction unmatched. Looked up from germline, CDR1 is LNHNV and CDR2 is YYDKDF (reference sequence). The CDR3 runs to 18 residues. For the CDR3, the DNA is TGTGCCACCAGCAGAGATATCCGGGACAGAAGAACTAATGAAAAACTGTTTTTT. The encoded protein is CATSRDIRDRRTNEKLFF.

J is TRBJ2-1 and V is TRBV29-1, with 7 nucleotides matching TRBD1. There are 12 residues in the CDR3. Germline CDR1 and CDR2: SQVTM and ANQGSEA. J lost 6 bases, V lost 3 bases, and 2 bases had no gene match. CDR3 loop: CSVEDRPNEQFF. The CDR3 DNA reads as TGCAGCGTTGAGGACAGGCCCAATGAGCAGTTCTTC.

Points on this clone: The identical CDR3 is also encoded by other nucleotide sequences in the sample. The chain carries TRBV19 and TRBJ1-5; D remains ambiguous. Germline V gene data show CDR1 as LNHDA and CDR2 as SQIVND (reference sequence). The CDR3 has 13 amino acids. Trimming left V 1 base short and J 2 bases short, with 3 bases between. In DNA, the CDR3 is TGTGCCAGTAGTATAGCAGGCAATCAGCCCCAGCATTTT. This sequence encodes CASSIAGNQPQHF.

V usage is TRBV7-9 and J usage is TRBJ1-1, with 10 bases matching TRBD1. CDR3 length equals 16 residues. Trimming removed 1 base from V and 4 bases from J; junction bases left unmatched: 6. Germline V gene sequence: CDR1 SEHNR, CDR2 FQNEAQ (reference sequence). The CDR3 loop reads CASSLGTGGLGTEAFF. CDR3 coding DNA: TGTGCCAGCAGCTTAGGGACAGGGGGTCTAGGCACTGAAGCTTTCTTT. Variable domain in full (rest from reference TRBV7-9 and TRBJ1-1): DTGVSQNPRHKITKRGQNVTFRCDPISEHNRLYWYRQTLGQGPEFLTYFQNEAQLEKSRLLSDRFSAERPKGSFSTLEIQRTEQGDSAMYLCASSLGTGGLGTEAFFGQGTRLTVV.

CDR3 residues: CASSLVDRDRDRYF. The CDR3 DNA follows: TGTGCCAGCAGCCTGGTTGACAGGGATAGAGACCGGTACTTC. The chain is built from TRBV5-6 and TRBJ2-5; 7 bases line up with TRBD1. Germline-derived CDR1 and CDR2 are SGHDT and YYEEEE. V shed 4 bases and J 13 bases; nucleotides not matched to a gene: 16. The CDR3 runs 14 residues.

The chain couples TRBV24-1 to TRBJ2-3; no definite D call. V lost 4 bases and J 0 bases, leaving 13 bases between the germline ends. From germline, CDR1 is KGHDR and CDR2 SFDVKD. This CDR3 contains 16 residues. The CDR3 nucleotides are TGTGCCACCAGTGAACGGAAGTTCACTAGCACAGATACGCAGTATTTT. Translation: CATSERKFTSTDTQYF.

The chain uses TRBV7-9 and TRBJ1-1; D gene uncertain. Germline CDR1 reads SEHNR; CDR2 reads FQNEAQ (reference sequence). There are 13 residues in the CDR3. V was clipped by 10 bases and J by 1 base, with 13 bases between them. DNA of the CDR3: TGTGCCATAGTGGACGGTGAGAACACTGAAGCTTTCTTT. Its translation is CAIVDGENTEAFF.